The clone carrying this TCR beta chain showed up just a few times. Its antigen remains unknown. Each CDR3 protein gets one entry after TCRdb re-called the RT-PCR reads with MiXCR. The table lists 450,000 to 550,000 distinct CDR3 sequences, around 25% of them singletons. This sample is part of a study of response to subunit inactivated influenza vaccine. Study-level findings and limits: Seasonal influenza vaccination, on each occasion, was suggested by the authors to recruit few new T cells.

The CDR3 runs to 13 residues. Trimming cost V 0 bases and J 5 bases, with 11 bases left between them. Germline V CDR1 and CDR2: SQVTM, ANQGSEA. The gene calls are TRBV29-1 and TRBJ2-7, with a tentative D call TRBD2 (5 bases). The sequence derives from a man over 45 who received an inactivated influenza vaccine. The sample in question was CD4+ T cells sorted from PBMCs, obtained approximately 5 days after vaccination. As DNA, the CDR3 is TGCAGCGTTGAAGAGAGCGGCCTCAACGAGCAGTACTTC. Encoded protein: CSVEESGLNEQYF.